This record covers a single T cell receptor beta chain. The antigen remains undetermined. This record belongs to a study of vaccination and CD4 T cells after COVID-19. Background on the study: Post-COVID samples were collected a median roughly 92 days following diagnosis, spanning 35 to 161.

Noted treatment: roughly ten-day PBMC culture with coronavirus spike peptide pools or control peptides (ViraFEST assay). General study results and limits: Spike mono-reactivity held for 304 of 307 vaccine-specific clones in convalescent patients.

The Oncomine TCR Beta short-read assay was applied to DNA of cultured CD4+ T cells. One entry per CDR3 protein results from TCRdb running MiXCR on the PCR reads. The repertoire holds 15,000 to 20,000 distinct CDR3 sequences, roughly 56% seen once, with about 7.2% in the top ten. CDR3 length: 16 residues. The rearrangement joins TRBV21-1 to TRBJ1-5; the table's D call TRBD1 went unverified against the DNA. TRBV21-1 is labeled a pseudogene. The sequenced sample consisted of CD4+ T cells from blood, cultured in vitro. The TCR comes from a human donor who had recovered from COVID-19. The CDR3: CASSLEGWDGNQPQHF. The DNA of the CDR3 is TGTGCCAGCAGCTTGGAAGGCTGGGACGGCAATCAGCCCCAGCATTTT.